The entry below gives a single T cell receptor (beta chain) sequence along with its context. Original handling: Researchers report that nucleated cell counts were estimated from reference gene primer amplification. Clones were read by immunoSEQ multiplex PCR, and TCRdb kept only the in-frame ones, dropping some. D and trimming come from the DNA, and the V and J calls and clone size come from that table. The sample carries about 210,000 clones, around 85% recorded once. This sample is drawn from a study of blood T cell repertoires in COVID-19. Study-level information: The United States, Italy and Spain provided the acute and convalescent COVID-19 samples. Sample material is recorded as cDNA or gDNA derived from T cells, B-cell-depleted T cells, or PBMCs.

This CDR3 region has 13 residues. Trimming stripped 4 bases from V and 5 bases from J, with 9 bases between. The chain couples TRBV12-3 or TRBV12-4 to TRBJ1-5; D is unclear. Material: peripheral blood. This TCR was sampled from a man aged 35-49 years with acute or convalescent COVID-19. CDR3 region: CASSSQVYQPQHF. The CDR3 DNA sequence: TGTGCCAGCAGTTCGCAGGTTTATCAGCCCCAGCATTTT.